The clone carrying this T cell receptor beta chain showed up just a few times. Its antigen is not known. This sample is part of a study of cytomegalovirus exposure and HLA in healthy donors. Findings and caveats of the study: About 87% or about 30% of the time was how often most TCR beta V segments were productive, according to an earlier analysis. Highly shared sequence variants in one cluster were likely a sequencing artifact. The study labeled 150 or so TCR beta chains cytomegalovirus-associated.

60 Vbeta and 13 Jbeta primers were used in PCR. The method was immunoSEQ multiplex PCR; TCRdb's version includes in-frame clones alone and lacks a portion of them. The sample contains 85,000 to 120,000 clones, 75% of which appear only once. The receptor's source is a male donor in good health and CMV-seropositive. Sequencing input: PBMCs.

The CDR3 region has the DNA TGCGCCAGCAGCGCCCTAGACGAGGGGGATACCAAAGAGACCCAGTACTTC. Its protein is CASSALDEGDTKETQYF. The chain joins TRBV4-1 to TRBJ2-5; possible D gene TRBD1, 6 bases. Germline CDR1 is MGHRA and CDR2 is YSYEKL. The CDR3 extends over 17 amino acids. Trimming left V 5 bases short and J 3 bases short, with 22 bases between.